The clone carrying this T cell receptor beta chain was seen only a few times. Its antigen is not identified. Germline CDR1 LNHDA, CDR2 SQIVND (reference sequence). Trimming cost V 8 bases and J 3 bases, with 17 bases left between them. This CDR3 has 14 amino acids. The record originates from a study of regulatory T cells in long-lasting Graves disease. Documented time point: persistent/refractory GD, antithyroid drugs over 5 years with positive TRAb. PBMCs were the source of the RNA used for TCR sequencing. The study, taken as a whole, reports: It was peripheral blood alone, not thyroid tissue, that was studied.

Construction of TCR beta libraries relied on iRepertoire HTBI primers and on Arm-PCR targeting CDR3 regions. TCRdb re-derived calls from the multiplex PCR reads in MiXCR, one entry per CDR3 protein. The repertoire consists of hundreds of thousands of distinct CDR3 sequences, with 20% to 25% occurring once and the leading ten covering less than 15%. The genes are TRBV19 and TRBJ2-7; TRBD1 or TRBD2 may be the D gene (5 bases each). This receptor was obtained from a female donor with Graves disease. This specimen was peripheral blood mononuclear cells (PBMCs), taken when the disease was refractory, from a patient treated with antithyroid drugs. CDR3 protein: CASGDGIYGYEQYF. CDR3 DNA: TGTGCCAGTGGGGACGGGATCTATGGCTACGAGCAGTACTTC.